Listed below are T cell receptor beta chains from one sample, sequenced in a study of blood T cell repertoires in COVID-19. Some clones are missing from TCRdb's copy, which holds only in-frame ones; the method was immunoSEQ multiplex PCR. The table has some 200,000 clones, more than 75% seen once; the top ten hold 6.5% to 8.5%. Sample: PBMCs or T cells enriched from blood (not recorded which). Source of these receptors: a woman aged 35 to 49 with acute COVID-19. Each CDR3 is given with its conserved first and last residue. Each record gives: V gene, clone size, D gene, J gene, CDR3 protein. A D gene is named only where the DNA matches it firmly. Only some rows state a clone size, as once, few, many or a class for expanded clones.

v_call: TRBV7-8; clone_size: .; d_call: TRBD1; j_call: TRBJ1-6; cdr3_aa: CASSWDRGNSPLHF
v_call: TRBV3-1/TRBV3-2; clone_size: .; d_call: .; j_call: TRBJ1-2; cdr3_aa: CASSQDPGRIGGYTF
v_call: TRBV2; clone_size: once; d_call: .; j_call: TRBJ2-7; cdr3_aa: CASRLGPTPGEQYF
v_call: TRBV2; clone_size: .; d_call: .; j_call: TRBJ1-2; cdr3_aa: CASSGGTVGYTF
v_call: TRBV7-9; clone_size: .; d_call: TRBD1; j_call: TRBJ2-7; cdr3_aa: CASSSVGQGLHDYEQYF
v_call: TRBV29-1; clone_size: .; d_call: .; j_call: TRBJ1-1; cdr3_aa: CSADRPVGEAFF
v_call: TRBV28; clone_size: .; d_call: .; j_call: TRBJ2-7; cdr3_aa: CASSLDGSLYEQYF
v_call: TRBV6-1; clone_size: .; d_call: TRBD1; j_call: TRBJ1-3; cdr3_aa: CASSATGQSSGNTIYF
v_call: TRBV28; clone_size: .; d_call: .; j_call: TRBJ1-6; cdr3_aa: CASSLSQLRQGIHF
v_call: TRBV5-5; clone_size: few; d_call: .; j_call: TRBJ1-1; cdr3_aa: CASSYAGGRSTEAFF
v_call: TRBV7-2; clone_size: .; d_call: .; j_call: TRBJ1-3; cdr3_aa: CASSSGRGEGNTIYF
v_call: TRBV7-2; clone_size: few; d_call: .; j_call: TRBJ1-4; cdr3_aa: CASSFKSSGKLFF
v_call: TRBV6-5; clone_size: .; d_call: .; j_call: TRBJ1-1; cdr3_aa: CASRLLQARNTEAFF
v_call: TRBV9; clone_size: .; d_call: TRBD2; j_call: TRBJ2-3; cdr3_aa: CASSNSGASTDTQYF
v_call: TRBV4-3; clone_size: .; d_call: .; j_call: TRBJ2-7; cdr3_aa: CASSQAGPNYEQYF
v_call: TRBV6-5; clone_size: .; d_call: .; j_call: TRBJ1-2; cdr3_aa: CASSYGEGYTF
v_call: TRBV6-4; clone_size: .; d_call: .; j_call: TRBJ1-2; cdr3_aa: CASSDSTGDHYGYTF
v_call: TRBV30; clone_size: .; d_call: .; j_call: TRBJ1-1; cdr3_aa: CAWSRIQGLRTEAFF
v_call: TRBV2; clone_size: .; d_call: .; j_call: TRBJ2-2; cdr3_aa: CASSEVVTGELFF
v_call: TRBV5-6; clone_size: .; d_call: .; j_call: TRBJ1-1; cdr3_aa: CASSLIGRNTEAFF
v_call: TRBV28; clone_size: .; d_call: TRBD1; j_call: TRBJ2-7; cdr3_aa: CASQTGAPYEQYF
v_call: TRBV7-8; clone_size: few; d_call: .; j_call: TRBJ2-1; cdr3_aa: CASSLSGLSYNEQFF
v_call: TRBV4-2; clone_size: .; d_call: TRBD1; j_call: TRBJ1-1; cdr3_aa: CASSQSDRDTEAFF
v_call: TRBV5-1; clone_size: .; d_call: .; j_call: TRBJ1-6; cdr3_aa: CASSLVGDSPLHF
v_call: TRBV5-1; clone_size: .; d_call: TRBD1; j_call: TRBJ2-7; cdr3_aa: CASSRGQGHDEQYF
v_call: TRBV5-1; clone_size: .; d_call: TRBD1; j_call: TRBJ2-1; cdr3_aa: CASRVGTGTNEQFF
v_call: TRBV28; clone_size: .; d_call: TRBD1; j_call: TRBJ2-7; cdr3_aa: CASSPPTGGTYEQYF
v_call: TRBV15; clone_size: .; d_call: TRBD2; j_call: TRBJ2-1; cdr3_aa: CATSTQWGLTEQFF
v_call: TRBV9; clone_size: .; d_call: .; j_call: TRBJ1-6; cdr3_aa: CASSVGADEDSPLHF
v_call: TRBV3-1/TRBV3-2; clone_size: .; d_call: .; j_call: TRBJ2-2; cdr3_aa: CASSQGLTGELFF
v_call: TRBV2; clone_size: .; d_call: TRBD2; j_call: TRBJ2-1; cdr3_aa: CASSVAGGPYEQFF
v_call: TRBV28; clone_size: .; d_call: TRBD1; j_call: TRBJ1-1; cdr3_aa: CASSPDRGAFF
v_call: TRBV19; clone_size: .; d_call: TRBD1; j_call: TRBJ1-3; cdr3_aa: CASSIPTGTGNTIYF
v_call: TRBV19; clone_size: .; d_call: TRBD2; j_call: TRBJ2-3; cdr3_aa: CASTNGGSDTQYF
v_call: TRBV24-1; clone_size: .; d_call: .; j_call: TRBJ2-3; cdr3_aa: CATSGQIHTDTQYF
v_call: TRBV7-9; clone_size: .; d_call: .; j_call: TRBJ2-1; cdr3_aa: CASSPHSSYNEQFF
v_call: TRBV11-3; clone_size: .; d_call: .; j_call: TRBJ2-2; cdr3_aa: CASSFGGSNTGELFF
v_call: TRBV7-8; clone_size: .; d_call: TRBD2; j_call: TRBJ2-5; cdr3_aa: CASSQLTSGAQETQYF
v_call: TRBV9; clone_size: .; d_call: .; j_call: TRBJ2-2; cdr3_aa: CASSGVMTGELFF
v_call: TRBV5-8; clone_size: .; d_call: .; j_call: TRBJ1-2; cdr3_aa: CASSFTGGYTF
v_call: TRBV5-8; clone_size: .; d_call: TRBD2; j_call: TRBJ2-3; cdr3_aa: CASSPVGAGHQDTQYF
v_call: TRBV6-6; clone_size: once; d_call: .; j_call: TRBJ2-1; cdr3_aa: CASSSRSQRIYNEQFF
v_call: TRBV4-3; clone_size: .; d_call: TRBD2; j_call: TRBJ2-1; cdr3_aa: CASSRGLAGDDEQFF
v_call: TRBV19; clone_size: .; d_call: TRBD1; j_call: TRBJ1-6; cdr3_aa: CASRPNTGQYNSPLHF
v_call: TRBV2; clone_size: .; d_call: .; j_call: TRBJ1-2; cdr3_aa: CASSRDSMIGYTF
v_call: TRBV7-6; clone_size: .; d_call: .; j_call: TRBJ2-6; cdr3_aa: CASSGEVAASGANVLTF
v_call: TRBV11-3; clone_size: .; d_call: .; j_call: TRBJ2-1; cdr3_aa: CASSLEGGSYNEQFF
v_call: TRBV13; clone_size: .; d_call: .; j_call: TRBJ1-3; cdr3_aa: CASSPPQGRNTIYF
v_call: TRBV6-5; clone_size: .; d_call: TRBD1; j_call: TRBJ2-3; cdr3_aa: CASSSGQGSLTDTQYF